Presented here are 23 T cell receptor beta chains from one specimen sequenced in a study of beta chain features in type 1 diabetes. Study-level findings and limits: Moderate yet significant TCRB CDR3 shortening was seen in Type 1 diabetes patients in all four CD4+ subsets.

Their cognate antigens are unknown. TCRB transcripts that were expressed got sequenced, as all of the isolated RNA had been reverse transcribed. Repertoires were generated with immunoSEQ multiplex PCR, while TCRdb's copy carries only in-frame clones and drops some. The table includes about 170,000 clones, 7.5% to 8.5% detected once. Sequenced sample: central memory CD4+ T cells from blood. The receptors were sampled from a man aged 18 to 30 with type 1 diabetes.

This chain joins TRBV7-2 and TRBJ2-3; possible D gene TRBD1, 5 bases. Trimming shortened V by 2 bases and J by 4 bases, and 7 bases separated the two germline ends. The CDR3 is 13 amino acids. CDR1 is SGHTA, CDR2 FQGNSA, per germline. The CDR3 sequence is CASSLQGADTQYF. The CDR3 region has the DNA TGTGCCAGCAGCTTACAGGGCGCAGATACGCAGTATTTT. Drawing the rest from reference TRBV7-2 and TRBJ2-3, the complete variable domain is GAGVSQSPSNKVTEKGKDVELRCDPISGHTALYWYRQSLGQGLEFLIYFQGNSAPDKSGLPSDRFSAERTGGSVSTLTIQRTQQEDSAVYLCASSLQGADTQYFGPGTRLTVL.

This clone was counted ten times or more. This chain connects TRBV11-2 to TRBJ2-1; 8 nucleotides align to TRBD2. V lost 11 bases to trimming and J lost 5 bases; unmatched junction nucleotides: 8. There are 13 residues in the CDR3. Germline V gene sequence: CDR1 SGHAT, CDR2 FQNNGV. The CDR3 loop is CADGTRRDNEQFF. CDR3 nucleotide sequence: TGTGCCGACGGGACTAGGCGGGACAATGAGCAGTTCTTC.

The V call is TRBV5-1, the J call TRBJ2-1, with D tentatively TRBD1 (5 bases). Per germline, CDR1 SGHRS and CDR2 YFSETQ. The ends were cut back, 4 bases at V and 3 bases at J, with 11 bases in the middle. The CDR3 is 14 residues long. For the CDR3, the DNA is TGCGCCAGCAGCCCCGTAGGGGTCTACAATGAGCAGTTCTTC. Its protein is CASSPVGVYNEQFF.

This clone has more than one count but fewer than ten. This chain connects TRBV10-3 to TRBJ2-2, with a possible D match to TRBD1 (5 bases). V was shortened by 6 bases and J by 6 bases, with 8 bases between the two germline ends. The CDR3 consists of 12 residues. Germline values: CDR1 ENHRY, CDR2 SYGVKD. The CDR3 DNA reads as TGTGCCATCAGCCCAGGGCCCGGGGAGCTGTTTTTT. Encoded protein: CAISPGPGELFF.

This clone appeared many times. The rearrangement joins TRBV11-2 to TRBJ2-3; a possible D gene is TRBD2 (6 bases). Germline CDR1 reads SGHAT; CDR2 reads FQNNGV. V was pared by 7 bases and J by 0 bases, with 17 bases between. This CDR3 has 16 amino acids. The DNA for the CDR3 is TGTGCCAGCACCTTGATTGCGGGGACTAGCACAGATACGCAGTATTTT. It translates to CASTLIAGTSTDTQYF. Drawing the rest from reference TRBV11-2 and TRBJ2-3, the complete variable domain is EAGVAQSPRYKIIEKRQSVAFWCNPISGHATLYWYQQILGQGPKLLIQFQNNGVVDDSQLPKDRFSAERLKGVDSTLKIQPAKLEDSAVYLCASTLIAGTSTDTQYFGPGTRLTVL.

The chain carries TRBV6-1 and TRBJ2-5; 9 bases agree with TRBD2. With V trimmed by 0 bases and J by 1 base, 3 bases remained unmatched. The CDR3 contains 16 residues. The germline gives CDR1 MNHNS, CDR2 SASEGT. The CDR3 sequence: CASSEAPTSGQETQYF. In nucleotides, the CDR3 is TGTGCCAGCAGTGAAGCCCCGACTAGCGGCCAAGAGACCCAGTACTTC.

The chain couples TRBV19 to TRBJ2-7, with 7 nucleotides matching TRBD2. The length of the CDR3 is 16 residues. The V segment lost 4 bases and the J segment 3 bases; nucleotides outside the gene matches: 12. Germline loops: CDR1 LNHDA, CDR2 SQIVND (reference sequence). The CDR3 region has the DNA TGTGCCAGTAGTAGGCGAGCGGGGAGTGGGTTCTACGAGCAGTACTTC. Its protein is CASSRRAGSGFYEQYF.

The V gene is TRBV7-2, the J gene TRBJ2-3, with D perhaps matching TRBD2 (5 bases). Trimming stripped 5 bases from V and 2 bases from J, with 11 bases between. This CDR3 is built from 14 residues. The germline V gene has CDR1 SGHTA and CDR2 FQGNSA. DNA for the CDR3: TGTGCCAGCAGCCTACTACTAGACACAGATACGCAGTATTTT. Translating it yields CASSLLLDTDTQYF.

The sample holds a few counts of this clone. This chain uses TRBV9 with TRBJ2-7; TRBD2 is a possible D gene (7 bases). Germline V gene lookup returns CDR1 SGDLS and CDR2 YYNGEE. With 0 bases removed from V and 3 bases from J, the gap between germline ends came to 13 bases. CDR3 length: 15 residues. The CDR3 loop is CASSVEGGLGYEQYF. The DNA of the CDR3 is TGTGCCAGCAGCGTAGAGGGGGGGCTTGGCTACGAGCAGTACTTC.

CDR3 sequence (DNA): TGTGCCAGCAGCAGGGACTTGCAGGGTGGTGGCTACACCTTC. Protein: CASSRDLQGGGYTF. V gene TRBV7-2 combines with J gene TRBJ1-2, with a tentative D call TRBD1 (5 bases). With 5 bases removed from V and 7 bases from J, the gap between germline ends came to 17 bases. Germline loops: CDR1 SGHTA, CDR2 FQGNSA. CDR3 length equals 14 residues.

J is TRBJ1-5 and V is TRBV25-1; D uncertain. This CDR3 contains 13 residues. CDR1 and CDR2 from the germline V gene are MGHDK and SYGVNS. V was shortened by 8 bases and J by 5 bases, with 13 bases between the two germline ends. This CDR3 is CASRGSGDQPQHF. Written as DNA, the CDR3 is TGTGCCAGCCGAGGGTCAGGCGATCAGCCCCAGCATTTT.

Many counts were recorded for this clone. The V and J genes are TRBV4-2 and TRBJ2-1; 8 bases agree with TRBD2. V lost 2 bases to trimming and J lost 5 bases; unmatched junction nucleotides: 5. CDR3 length: 15 residues. CDR1 and CDR2 (germline): LGHNA, YNFKEQ. CDR3 in DNA: TGTGCCAGCAGCCAATATAGCGGGACCAACAATGAGCAGTTCTTC. It is translated as CASSQYSGTNNEQFF.

This clone came up a few times. The chain links TRBV28 to TRBJ2-1; D unresolved. Germline CDR1 MDHEN, CDR2 SYDVKM. The CDR3 contains 12 residues. V lost 6 bases and J 7 bases, leaving 10 bases between the germline ends. The CDR3 spells CASSLLRNEQFF. The CDR3 DNA follows: TGTGCCAGCAGCCTACTGAGGAATGAGCAGTTCTTC.

The sample holds a few counts of this clone. The chain employs TRBV7-2 and TRBJ2-3, with 7 bases matching TRBD2. CDR1 is SGHTA, CDR2 FQGNSA, per germline. The trim removed 0 bases at V and 8 bases at J, leaving 8 bases unmatched. This CDR3 has 15 amino acids. The chain's CDR3 is CASSLAGGTAGTQYF. DNA of the CDR3: TGTGCCAGCAGCTTAGCGGGGGGGACTGCCGGTACGCAGTATTTT.

The rearrangement uses TRBV18 and TRBJ2-7, with a possible D match to TRBD2 (7 bases). Germline assignment: CDR1 KGHSH and CDR2 LQKENI. The V end was cut by 1 base, the J end by 3 bases, with 13 bases between. The CDR3 has 15 residues. The CDR3 reads CASSPRAGASYEQYF. For the CDR3, the DNA is TGTGCCAGCTCACCACGCGCGGGGGCCAGCTACGAGCAGTACTTC.

This clone has only a few counts. The V call is TRBV29-1, the J call TRBJ1-2, with 8 bases lining up with TRBD1. With V trimmed by 5 bases and J by 7 bases, 12 bases remained unmatched. Germline values: CDR1 SQVTM, CDR2 ANQGSEA. The CDR3 is 14 amino acids. The CDR3: CSVPVRGLGGGYTF. The CDR3 DNA sequence: TGCAGCGTTCCCGTCAGGGGGCTTGGAGGTGGCTACACCTTC.

The sample holds a few counts of this clone. The V gene is TRBV29-1, the J gene TRBJ2-7; TRBD1 might be the D (5 bases). Germline values: CDR1 SQVTM, CDR2 ANQGSEA. This CDR3 is built from 13 residues. Trimming took 2 bases from V and 5 from J, leaving 13 bases between them. Here the CDR3 DNA reads TGCAGCGTTGAAATGCATAGGGGCGACGAGCAGTACTTC. This sequence encodes CSVEMHRGDEQYF.

The chain links TRBV4-3 to TRBJ2-7; a possible D gene is TRBD1 (5 bases). From germline, CDR1 is LGHNA and CDR2 YSLEER. This CDR3 spans 13 amino acids. The V end was cut by 0 bases, the J end by 9 bases, with 12 bases between. The CDR3 loop is CASSQDPRDGQYF. The CDR3 coding sequence is TGCGCCAGCAGCCAAGATCCCAGGGATGGGCAGTACTTC.

V is TRBV10-1 and J is TRBJ2-7; 9 nucleotides align to TRBD2. The CDR3 runs 15 residues. Germline loops: CDR1 WNHNN, CDR2 SYGVQD (reference sequence). Trimming cost V 2 bases and J 3 bases; bases outside gene matches: 5. CDR3: CASSESLTSGYEQYF. The CDR3, as DNA: TGCGCCAGCAGTGAGAGTTTGACTAGCGGCTACGAGCAGTACTTC.

The V and J genes are TRBV27 and TRBJ2-1; D is perhaps TRBD2 (5 bases). V shed 5 bases and J shed 8 bases, with 16 bases lying between them. The CDR3 is made up of 14 amino acids. CDR1 is MNHEY and CDR2 is SMNVEV in the germline V gene (reference sequence). CDR3 bases: TGTGCCAGCAGTCTTTCTCCGGAGGTCGATGAGCAGTTCTTC. As protein: CASSLSPEVDEQFF.

The rearrangement links TRBV28 to TRBJ1-1, with 7 bases that match TRBD1. The trim removed 5 bases at V and 0 bases at J, leaving 6 bases unmatched. The germline gives CDR1 MDHEN, CDR2 SYDVKM. This CDR3 is built from 15 residues. The CDR3 loop reads CASSPAGTVNTEAFF. The CDR3 coding sequence is TGTGCCAGCAGTCCGGCCGGGACAGTGAACACTGAAGCTTTCTTT.

In this sample, this clone turned up a few times. J is TRBJ1-2 and V is TRBV5-6, with D possibly matching TRBD1 (5 bases). This CDR3 region has 14 residues. Trimming shortened V by 2 bases and J by 4 bases, and 12 bases separated the two germline ends. CDR1 is SGHDT and CDR2 is YYEEEE in the germline V gene. The CDR3 sequence is CASSLIRGVYGYTF. The DNA for the CDR3 is TGTGCCAGCAGCTTAATACGGGGGGTCTATGGCTACACCTTC.

The chain links TRBV4-3 to TRBJ2-2; 15 bases line up with TRBD2. Germline values: CDR1 LGHNA, CDR2 YSLEER. The V segment lost 2 bases and the J segment 1 base; nucleotides outside the gene matches: 8. The CDR3 sequence is 20 residues long. CDR3 amino acids: CASSQPRPGLAGGNTGELFF. The CDR3, as DNA: TGCGCCAGCAGCCAACCCCGTCCGGGACTAGCGGGGGGGAACACCGGGGAGCTGTTTTTT.